This T cell receptor beta chain stems from a study of shared clonotypes between healthy human individuals. At the deep level, the assay was run. TCRdb's copy holds only in-frame clones and misses some; the assay was immunoSEQ multiplex PCR. Of millions of clones detected, 85% to 95% appear once; the ten largest clones hold 0.39%. The CDR3 extends over 14 amino acids. Germline CDR1 and CDR2: SEHNR and FQNEAQ (reference sequence). V was pared by 6 bases and J by 8 bases, with 9 bases of the junction left unmatched. This clone was observed a few times. Sequenced input: naive CD4+ T cells from PBMCs. Noted subset: CD45RA+ positively selected. This chain joins TRBV7-9 and TRBJ1-4, with TRBD1 identical over 7 bases. This clonotype originated in a man between 18 and 29 years old in good health. Some clones in this sample may be carry-over from other donors' samples. The CDR3 bases are TGTGCCAGCAGACGTACAGGGGTGGGAGAAAAACTGTTTTTT. It codes for CASRRTGVGEKLFF. Variable domain in full (rest from reference TRBV7-9 and TRBJ1-4): DTGVSQNPRHKITKRGQNVTFRCDPISEHNRLYWYRQTLGQGPEFLTYFQNEAQLEKSRLLSDRFSAERPKGSFSTLEIQRTEQGDSAMYLCASRRTGVGEKLFFGSGTQLSVL.